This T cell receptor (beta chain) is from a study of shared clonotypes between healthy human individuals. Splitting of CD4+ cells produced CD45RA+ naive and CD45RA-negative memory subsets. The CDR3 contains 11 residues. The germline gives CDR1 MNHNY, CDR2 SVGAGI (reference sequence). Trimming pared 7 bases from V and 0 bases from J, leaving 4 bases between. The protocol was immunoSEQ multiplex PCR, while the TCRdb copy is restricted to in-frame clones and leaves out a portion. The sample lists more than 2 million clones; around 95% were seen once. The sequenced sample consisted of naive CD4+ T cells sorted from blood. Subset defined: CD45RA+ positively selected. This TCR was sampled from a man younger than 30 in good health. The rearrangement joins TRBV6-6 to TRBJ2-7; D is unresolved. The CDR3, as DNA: TGTGCCAGCATGAACTCCTACGAGCAGTACTTC. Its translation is CASMNSYEQYF.